These 12 T cell receptor beta chains were sequenced from one sample in a study of blood T cell repertoires in COVID-19. Clones were read by immunoSEQ multiplex PCR, and TCRdb kept only the in-frame ones, dropping some. Here the sample spans 100,000 to 150,000 clones, roughly 90% being singletons. The sample comprised peripheral blood. The source of these receptors is a man between 65 and 85 years old with active COVID-19.

The J gene is TRBJ2-7, the V gene TRBV27, with D possibly being TRBD2 (6 bases). The V gene lost 6 bases and the J gene lost 3 bases, with 15 bases spanning the gap. This CDR3 has 14 residues. Germline V gene data show CDR1 as MNHEY and CDR2 as SMNVEV (reference sequence). The CDR3 DNA reads as TGTGCCAGCAGCCGAAATTACGGGAGCTACGAGCAGTACTTC. This encodes CASSRNYGSYEQYF.

This clone was counted a single time. The rearrangement links TRBV5-1 to TRBJ2-2, with TRBD1 as a possible D gene (6 bases). Germline lookup yields CDR1 SGHRS and CDR2 YFSETQ. V lost 7 bases to trimming and J lost 1 base, with 11 bases between them. This CDR3 comprises 14 residues. The CDR3 sequence is CASREGGNTGELFF. CDR3 sequence (DNA): TGCGCCAGCCGCGAAGGGGGGAACACCGGGGAGCTGTTTTTT.

CDR3 protein: CASTIRTGTNYGYTF. CDR3 sequence (DNA): TGTGCCAGCACAATAAGGACAGGGACGAACTATGGCTACACCTTC. V is TRBV2 and J is TRBJ1-2, with 8 bases identical to TRBD1. Germline lookup yields CDR1 SNHLY and CDR2 FYNNEI. V gave up 7 bases and J gave up 2 bases; unmatched junction bases: 9. The length of the CDR3 is 15 residues.

The rearrangement uses TRBV19 and TRBJ2-1; D is unclear. Germline V gene lookup returns CDR1 LNHDA and CDR2 SQIVND (reference sequence). V was clipped by 2 bases and J by 6 bases, with 8 bases between them. CDR3 length: 13 residues. The CDR3: CASSIRRLNEQFF. The CDR3 coding sequence is TGTGCCAGTAGTATAAGGCGGCTCAATGAGCAGTTCTTC.

The DNA of the CDR3 is TGCGCCAGCAGCCTGGACGTTGAGGGCTACACCTTC. Its protein is CASSLDVEGYTF. The chain joins TRBV5-1 to TRBJ1-2; no clear D. Trimming removed 4 bases from V and 8 bases from J, with 12 bases in between. The germline CDR1 and CDR2 sequences are SGHRS and YFSETQ. The CDR3 totals 12 residues.

The chain is built from TRBV9 and TRBJ1-6; a possible D gene is TRBD1 (6 bases). This CDR3 has 15 amino acids. CDR1 is SGDLS, CDR2 YYNGEE, per germline. The V and J ends lost 1 base and 9 bases respectively, with 14 bases between them. The chain's CDR3 is CASSVRQGTSSPLHF. Written as DNA, the CDR3 is TGTGCCAGCAGCGTACGGCAGGGGACTAGTTCACCCCTCCACTTT.

The chain employs TRBV7-9 and TRBJ2-7, with 7 bases that match TRBD1. CDR3 length: 19 amino acids. J gave up 2 bases and V 3 bases, and 19 bases lay outside the gene matches. Germline-derived CDR1 and CDR2 are SEHNR and FQNEAQ (reference sequence). CDR3 coding DNA: TGTGCCAGCAGCTTCCACAGGGGAACTGTAGCTGACGCTACCTACGAGCAGTACTTC. This codes for CASSFHRGTVADATYEQYF.

This chain connects TRBV16 to TRBJ2-2; 13 positions match TRBD2. The CDR3 is 16 residues long. J lost 6 bases, V lost 2 bases, and 3 bases had no gene match. Germline V gene lookup returns CDR1 KGHSY and CDR2 FQNENV. The CDR3 region is CASSQGLAGVPGELFF. The DNA of the CDR3 is TGTGCCAGCAGCCAAGGACTAGCGGGAGTCCCCGGGGAGCTGTTTTTT.

The V and J genes are TRBV5-1 and TRBJ2-1, with 8 bases lining up with TRBD2. V was pared by 1 base and J by 7 bases, with 7 bases of the junction left unmatched. Germline CDR1 and CDR2: SGHRS and YFSETQ. CDR3 length: 15 residues. CDR3: CASSLLGTSWNEQFF. CDR3 in DNA: TGCGCCAGCAGCTTGTTGGGGACTAGTTGGAATGAGCAGTTCTTC. The complete variable domain, with remaining parts taken from reference TRBV5-1 and TRBJ2-1, reads KAGVTQTPRYLIKTRGQQVTLSCSPISGHRSVSWYQQTPGQGLQFLFEYFSETQRNKGNFPGRFSGRQFSNSRSEMNVSTLELGDSALYLCASSLLGTSWNEQFFGPGTRLTVL.

The DNA of the CDR3 is TGTGCCAGCAGCTTGACGGGAGTACCAGATACGCAGTATTTT. This gives the protein CASSLTGVPDTQYF. This rearrangement joins TRBV5-8 to TRBJ2-3, with D possibly TRBD2 on 6 matching bases. Trimming left V 1 base short and J 4 bases short, with 10 bases between. From germline, CDR1 is SGHTS and CDR2 YDEGEE. This CDR3 is 14 amino acids long.

The genes are TRBV7-9 and TRBJ2-3; 8 nucleotides align to TRBD2. Germline CDR1 SEHNR, CDR2 FQNEAQ (reference sequence). V trimming: 5 bases; J trimming: 3 bases; junction bases outside the gene matches: 7. The CDR3 runs to 15 residues. The DNA of the CDR3 is TGTGCCAGCAGCCCACCCGGGGGGGGGACAGATACGCAGTATTTT. Translation gives CASSPPGGGTDTQYF.

The J gene is TRBJ1-3, the V gene TRBV3-1 (or the pseudogene TRBV3-2); D possibly corresponds to TRBD1 (6 bases). Germline CDR1 LGHDT, CDR2 YNNKEL (reference sequence). The V gene lost 5 bases and the J gene lost 1 base, with 9 bases spanning the gap. The CDR3 is made up of 14 amino acids. The CDR3 DNA reads TGTGCCAGCAGCTTCGGGACATCTGGAAACACCATATATTTT. It specifies CASSFGTSGNTIYF.